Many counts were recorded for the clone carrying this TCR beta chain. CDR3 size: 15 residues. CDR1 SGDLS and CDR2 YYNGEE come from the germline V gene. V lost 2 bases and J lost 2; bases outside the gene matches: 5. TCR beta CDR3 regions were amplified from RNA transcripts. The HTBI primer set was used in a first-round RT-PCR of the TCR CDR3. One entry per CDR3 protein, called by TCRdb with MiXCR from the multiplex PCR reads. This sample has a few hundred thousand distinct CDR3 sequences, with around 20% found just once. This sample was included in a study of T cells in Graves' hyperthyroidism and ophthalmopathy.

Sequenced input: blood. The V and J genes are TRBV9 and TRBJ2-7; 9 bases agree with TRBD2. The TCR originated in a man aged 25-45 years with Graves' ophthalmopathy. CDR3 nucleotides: TGTGCCAGCAGCGTTTCTAGCGGGACAACCTACGAGCAGTACTTC. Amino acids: CASSVSSGTTYEQYF.